The 8 T cell receptor beta chains below were found in one sample sequenced in a study of identical twins. TCRdb re-called the 5' RACE reads through MiXCR, storing one row per CDR3 protein. Of hundreds of thousands of distinct CDR3 sequences in the sample, over 15% are singletons; the top ten hold around 13%. These data also formed part of another study, on T cells expressing NK-cell markers.

Sequencing was done on a sample of PBMCs. These receptors all come from a woman between 18 and 29 years old in good health.

This clonotype appeared a few times. The rearrangement uses TRBV10-3 and TRBJ2-1; the D is unclear. The CDR3 extends over 12 amino acids. Germline V gene lookup returns CDR1 ENHRY and CDR2 SYGVKD. V shed 6 bases and J shed 6 bases, with 9 bases lying between them. CDR3 DNA: TGTGCCATCAGGTCGGGCTTCAATGAGCAGTTCTTC. Amino acids: CAIRSGFNEQFF.

The chain has TRBV7-9 and TRBJ2-1; D possibly corresponds to TRBD2 (6 bases). V gave up 0 bases and J gave up 8 bases, with 20 bases separating them. The CDR3 is 17 residues long. Looked up from germline, CDR1 is SEHNR and CDR2 is FQNEAQ (reference sequence). For the CDR3, the DNA is TGTGCCAGCAGCTTAGCGTTTAGCGGTCTCCTTACGGATGAGCAGTTCTTC. Protein: CASSLAFSGLLTDEQFF.

This clonotype was seen a handful of times. The chain employs TRBV6-5 and TRBJ2-7; D gene uncertain. CDR1 MNHEY and CDR2 SVGAGI come from the germline V gene. The length of the CDR3 is 14 residues. V lost 3 bases, J lost 3 bases, and 12 bases lay in between. CDR3 region: CASSYFPGSYEQYF. In DNA form, the CDR3 reads TGTGCCAGCAGTTATTTTCCCGGCAGCTACGAGCAGTACTTC.

This clonotype was recorded at least ten times. The chain has TRBV4-2 and TRBJ1-3; the D is unclear. Germline V gene lookup returns CDR1 LGHNA and CDR2 YNFKEQ. The CDR3 runs to 14 residues. Trimming left V 4 bases short and J 0 bases short, with 7 bases between. This CDR3 is CASSPRSSGNTIYF. The CDR3 DNA reads as TGTGCCAGCAGCCCACGGAGCTCTGGAAACACCATATATTTT.

The chain employs TRBV12-3 or TRBV12-4 and TRBJ2-7, with D perhaps matching TRBD2 (5 bases). This CDR3 contains 15 residues. Trimming left V 5 bases short and J 7 bases short, with 21 bases between. The CDR3 DNA follows: TGTGCCAGCAGTCCCCGGACTTTGGCGGAAACAGAGCAGTACTTC. It specifies CASSPRTLAETEQYF.

This clonotype was recorded a few times. The chain combines TRBV5-1 with TRBJ2-1; 9 bases are a match to TRBD1. CDR3 size: 12 residues. The germline gives CDR1 SGHRS, CDR2 YFSETQ. J was trimmed by 15 bases and V by 0 bases; bases with no gene match: 4. DNA for the CDR3: TGCGCCAGCAGCTTGGCGGGACAGGGTATGTTCTTC. It yields the protein CASSLAGQGMFF.

The V gene is TRBV5-1, the J gene TRBJ2-7, with a tentative D call TRBD2 (5 bases). The CDR3 is 14 residues long. V dropped 0 bases and J dropped 0 bases, with 7 bases sitting between them. Germline CDR1 SGHRS, CDR2 YFSETQ. Here the CDR3 DNA reads TGCGCCAGCAGCTTGGAGGCGGGCTCCTACGAGCAGTACTTC. Translated: CASSLEAGSYEQYF.

A few counts support this clonotype. J is TRBJ2-5 and V is TRBV4-1, with 8 nucleotides matching TRBD2. V shed 7 bases, J shed 1 base, and the junction held 11 bases outside the gene matches. The CDR3 is 16 residues long. Germline-derived CDR1 and CDR2 are MGHRA and YSYEKL. CDR3 DNA: TGCGCCAGCAACAAGGGAACAGCGGGGGCCCAAGAGACCCAGTACTTC. Translation gives CASNKGTAGAQETQYF.